A single sample is the source of the 29 T cell receptor beta chains below, sequenced in a study of blood T cells in healthy people across ages. Combining a sample-barcoded 5' primer with a J-beta primer mix, a second PCR ran for roughly 7 to 11 cycles. TCRdb processed the 5' RACE reads anew with MiXCR; each CDR3 protein has one entry. This sample yields some 750,000 distinct CDR3 sequences, of which 22% are seen a single time; roughly 22% belongs to the top ten. What was sequenced was blood. These receptors all come from a man in his 70s in good health.

The gene calls are TRBV12-3 or TRBV12-4 and TRBJ2-1; 13 bases are a match to TRBD2. This CDR3 spans 16 amino acids. V gave up 10 bases and J gave up 6 bases; unmatched junction bases: 12. The CDR3 spells CATTSGGLQLRNEQFF. In nucleotides, the CDR3 is TGTGCCACGACTAGCGGGGGGCTACAGTTGCGCAATGAGCAGTTCTTC.

This clonotype was picked up many times. The CDR3 protein is CASRKEGYDTEAFF. The CDR3 nucleotides read TGTGCCAGCCGAAAAGAGGGGTATGACACTGAAGCTTTCTTT. V and J are TRBV9 and TRBJ1-1; maybe TRBD1 (5 bases). This CDR3 contains 14 residues. V was pared by 7 bases and J by 3 bases, with 16 bases between. The V gene's germline CDR1 is SGDLS and CDR2 YYNGEE.

This clonotype was detected a few times. This chain connects TRBV10-3 to TRBJ2-1; D unclear. Trimming left V 0 bases short and J 5 bases short, with 2 bases between. The CDR3 covers 12 residues. Germline V gene lookup returns CDR1 ENHRY and CDR2 SYGVKD. In DNA, the CDR3 is TGTGCCATCAGTGAGTCGGACAATGAGCAGTTCTTC. This codes for CAISESDNEQFF.

This rearrangement joins TRBV6-1 to TRBJ1-4; TRBD1 is a possible D gene (5 bases). The V end was cut by 4 bases, the J end by 5 bases, with 8 bases between. The V gene's germline CDR1 is MNHNS and CDR2 SASEGT. This CDR3 has 13 residues. The CDR3 region has the DNA TGTGCCAGCAGTGGACAGTACAATGAAAAACTGTTTTTT. It codes for CASSGQYNEKLFF.

This clonotype was seen only a few times. CDR3 in DNA: TGTGCCAGCACCCTGGGGTTTACTGAAGCTTTCTTT. It yields the protein CASTLGFTEAFF. V and J are TRBV5-6 and TRBJ1-1; D gene unclear. Germline V CDR1 and CDR2: SGHDT, YYEEEE. The CDR3 is 12 amino acids. The ends were cut back, 6 bases at V and 5 bases at J, with 11 bases in the middle. Filled out from reference TRBV5-6 and TRBJ1-1, the complete variable domain reads DAGVTQSPTHLIKTRGQQVTLRCSPKSGHDTVSWYQQALGQGPQFIFQYYEEEERQRGNFPDRFSGHQFPNYSSELNVNALLLGDSALYLCASTLGFTEAFFGQGTRLTVV.

CDR3: CASRVSTDTQYF. As DNA, the CDR3 is TGCGCCAGCAGAGTGAGCACAGATACGCAGTATTTT. The rearrangement uses TRBV5-1 and TRBJ2-3; D gene ambiguous. This CDR3 region has 12 residues. Germline V gene lookup returns CDR1 SGHRS and CDR2 YFSETQ. Trimming removed 5 bases from V and 0 bases from J, with 4 bases in between.

The chain joins TRBV20-1 to TRBJ2-1, with 11 positions matching TRBD2. Germline lookup yields CDR1 DFQATT and CDR2 SNEGSKA (reference sequence). The trim removed 6 bases at V and 9 bases at J, leaving 16 bases unmatched. The CDR3 totals 16 residues. The CDR3 sequence: CSAGLAGGSRTGEQFF. CDR3 sequence (DNA): TGCAGTGCCGGTCTAGCGGGGGGCTCCCGGACGGGTGAGCAGTTCTTC.

This clonotype has only a few counts. V and J are TRBV12-3 or TRBV12-4 and TRBJ1-5; a possible D gene is TRBD1 (5 bases). The CDR3 runs 12 residues. V was shortened by 6 bases and J by 15 bases, with 18 bases between the two germline ends. The CDR3 protein is CASSRGQGAGHF. The CDR3 region has the DNA TGTGCCAGCAGCCGCGGGCAGGGAGCCGGGCATTTT.

This clonotype came up a few times. This rearrangement joins TRBV3-1 to TRBJ2-1; unclear D gene. CDR1 is LGHDT and CDR2 is YNNKEL in the germline V gene (reference sequence). This CDR3 comprises 15 residues. V lost 4 bases to trimming and J lost 5 bases, with 15 bases between them. The CDR3 reads CASSLPGVRDNEQFF. The CDR3 DNA follows: TGTGCCAGCAGCCTTCCTGGGGTTCGGGACAATGAGCAGTTCTTC.

In this sample, this clonotype turned up many times. V gene TRBV4-3 combines with J gene TRBJ1-2; TRBD1 matches at 10 bases. The CDR3 is 14 residues long. Germline CDR1 LGHNA, CDR2 YSLEER. V lost 3 bases to trimming and J lost 8 bases; unmatched junction nucleotides: 6. The CDR3 DNA follows: TGCGCCAGCAGCCACGAGGACAGGGGGGTGGGCTACACCTTC. Protein sequence: CASSHEDRGVGYTF.

This clonotype was seen more than once but under ten times. The chain is built from TRBV4-1 and TRBJ2-3; TRBD1 aligns across 12 bases. This CDR3 is 19 amino acids long. The V gene end was trimmed by 0 bases and the J gene end by 3 bases; junction bases not matched to a gene: 10. Germline CDR1 and CDR2: MGHRA and YSYEKL. CDR3 loop: CASSQDHPGTGGFTDTQYF. CDR3 nucleotides: TGCGCCAGCAGCCAAGATCATCCCGGGACAGGGGGCTTTACAGATACGCAGTATTTT.

The V call is TRBV6-2 or TRBV6-3, the J call TRBJ2-3; D ambiguous. The ends were cut back, 6 bases at V and 6 bases at J, with 10 bases in the middle. This CDR3 spans 12 amino acids. Looked up from germline, CDR1 is MNHEY and CDR2 is SVGEGT. CDR3 protein: CASSRYGDTQYF. CDR3 nucleotides: TGTGCCAGCAGCCGCTACGGGGATACGCAGTATTTT.

This clonotype has only a few counts. The gene calls are TRBV7-2 and TRBJ1-2; TRBD1 is a possible D gene (6 bases). The V gene lost 5 bases and the J gene lost 7 bases, with 17 bases spanning the gap. CDR3 size: 14 residues. Per germline, CDR1 SGHTA and CDR2 FQGNSA. CDR3: CASSEQGPLGGYTF. The CDR3 region has the DNA TGTGCCAGCAGCGAACAGGGACCGTTGGGTGGCTACACCTTC.

J is TRBJ2-1 and V is TRBV10-3; 8 bases line up with TRBD2. The DNA end lines up better with TRBJ2-7; the J call may be wrong. CDR3 length: 15 amino acids. CDR1 is ENHRY, CDR2 SYGVKD, per germline. CDR3 amino acids: CAISEGLAGPYEQYV. The DNA of the CDR3 is TGTGCCATCAGTGAGGGATTAGCGGGACCATACGAGCAGTACGTC.

V is TRBV7-7 and J is TRBJ2-1; TRBD2 agrees at 11 bases. V gave up 5 bases and J gave up 9 bases; unmatched junction bases: 9. Germline values: CDR1 SSHAT, CDR2 FNYEAQ (reference sequence). This CDR3 is 15 amino acids long. DNA for the CDR3: TGTGCCAGCAGCCCTAGCGGGAGGAGAGGGAGTGAGCAGTTCTTC. Its protein product is CASSPSGRRGSEQFF.

This clonotype was picked up a small number of times. At one end, the junction sequence differs from germline, possibly due to a read error. The J gene is TRBJ1-2, the V gene TRBV29-1; D may be TRBD1 (5 bases). The germline V gene has CDR1 SQVTM and CDR2 ANQGSEA. This CDR3 has 11 amino acids. CDR3 loop: CGVDRFRGYTF. The CDR3 DNA reads TGCGGCGTCGACAGATTTCGTGGCTACACCTTC.

CDR3 protein: CASSRYRGPAKNIQYF. As DNA, the CDR3 is TGTGCCAGCAGTCGTTACAGGGGGCCAGCCAAAAACATTCAGTACTTC. The chain uses TRBV6-5 and TRBJ2-4; 9 bases agree with TRBD1. The germline V gene encodes CDR1 MNHEY and CDR2 SVGAGI. Trimming took 5 bases from V and 0 from J; bases not matched to a gene: 5. The CDR3 is 16 amino acids.

This chain links TRBV12-3 or TRBV12-4 with TRBJ2-1; D gene unclear. The end of the DNA aligns better with TRBJ2-7, so the J call may be wrong. This CDR3 region has 14 residues. DNA of the CDR3: TGTGCCAGCAGGTCCCTCCCGGGTCCCTACGAGCAGTACTTC. It codes for CASRSLPGPYEQYF.

The genes are TRBV24-1 and TRBJ2-1; D might be TRBD1 or TRBD2, each matching 5 bases. The CDR3 is 16 residues long. With 3 bases removed from V and 5 bases from J, the gap between germline ends came to 16 bases. CDR1 is KGHDR and CDR2 is SFDVKD in the germline V gene. The CDR3 DNA is TGTGCCACCAGTGATACTGGGGCGAGGGAAAACAATGAGCAGTTCTTC. Amino acids: CATSDTGARENNEQFF.

This clonotype was picked up a small number of times. The V and J genes are TRBV5-1 and TRBJ2-5; D gene ambiguous. The ends were cut back, 3 bases at V and 7 bases at J, with 13 bases in the middle. Germline V gene sequence: CDR1 SGHRS, CDR2 YFSETQ. CDR3 length: 13 residues. The CDR3 DNA sequence: TGCGCCAGCAGCTCGAGACCCTTCGGGACCCAGTACTTC. Translating it yields CASSSRPFGTQYF.

The chain recombines TRBV14 with TRBJ2-1, with D uncertain. The J call may be wrong; the DNA end is better matched by TRBJ2-7. CDR1 SGHDN and CDR2 FVKESK come from the germline V gene. The CDR3 is 13 amino acids. The CDR3 spells CASSQPVSYEQYV. For the CDR3, the DNA is TGTGCCAGCAGCCAGCCGGTGTCCTACGAGCAGTACGTC.

The chain links TRBV9 to TRBJ1-2; D call uncertain. There are 12 residues in the CDR3. Germline CDR1 and CDR2: SGDLS and YYNGEE. V lost 0 bases and J 8 bases, leaving 8 bases between the germline ends. The CDR3 protein is CASSVEGPGYTF. CDR3 in DNA: TGTGCCAGCAGCGTAGAGGGTCCCGGCTACACCTTC.

This clonotype turned up a few times. The genes are TRBV20-1 and TRBJ1-4; 7 bases match TRBD1. Germline V gene lookup returns CDR1 DFQATT and CDR2 SNEGSKA (reference sequence). The V segment lost 6 bases and the J segment 3 bases; nucleotides outside the gene matches: 4. The CDR3 sequence is 13 residues long. CDR3 loop: CSAVQGSNEKLFF. The CDR3 DNA is TGCAGTGCCGTACAGGGGTCTAATGAAAAACTGTTTTTT.

This clonotype was counted only a few times. J is TRBJ1-4 and V is TRBV7-2; D uncertain. CDR1 is SGHTA and CDR2 is FQGNSA in the germline V gene. Trimming took off 5 bases at V and 13 bases at J, with 17 bases between the two ends. The CDR3 is 13 residues long. This CDR3 reads CASSLSQTSTLFF. CDR3 nucleotides: TGTGCCAGCAGCCTAAGCCAAACAAGTACACTGTTTTTT.

The chain joins TRBV2 to TRBJ2-1, with 9 bases that match TRBD2. Germline loops: CDR1 SNHLY, CDR2 FYNNEI. J lost 8 bases, V lost 11 bases, and 13 bases had no gene match. The CDR3 loop spans 14 amino acids. CDR3: CAGPRGGERDEQFF. As DNA, the CDR3 is TGTGCCGGACCGCGGGGGGGAGAAAGAGATGAGCAGTTCTTC.

This clonotype was counted only a few times. V usage is TRBV29-1 and J usage is TRBJ2-3, with D unclear. The CDR3 length is 14 residues. Germline V gene sequence: CDR1 SQVTM, CDR2 ANQGSEA. Trimming took off 4 bases at V and 0 bases at J, with 11 bases between the two ends. The CDR3 nucleotides read TGCAGCGTTGCTGGCGTTACTAGCACAGATACGCAGTATTTT. This sequence encodes CSVAGVTSTDTQYF.

The chain couples TRBV5-1 to TRBJ2-2; D unclear. CDR3 length: 13 amino acids. Germline assignment: CDR1 SGHRS and CDR2 YFSETQ. Trimming removed 2 bases at V and 5 bases at J, with 7 bases between. CDR3 in DNA: TGCGCCAGCAGCTTTGGTTGGACCGGGGAGCTGTTTTTT. The encoded protein is CASSFGWTGELFF.

This clonotype was observed a handful of times. This chain connects TRBV27 to TRBJ1-6, with a possible D match to TRBD1 (6 bases). CDR1 is MNHEY and CDR2 is SMNVEV in the germline V gene (reference sequence). Trimming cost V 2 bases and J 9 bases, with 11 bases left between them. The CDR3 is made up of 14 amino acids. This chain's CDR3 is CASSLTGKASPLHF. DNA of the CDR3: TGTGCCAGCAGTTTAACAGGGAAGGCTTCACCCCTCCACTTT.

The chain couples TRBV6-5 to TRBJ2-5; 7 nucleotides line up with TRBD1. V dropped 8 bases and J dropped 4; count of bases not matched to a gene: 10. There are 14 residues in the CDR3. CDR1 MNHEY and CDR2 SVGAGI come from the germline V gene. CDR3 bases: TGTGCCAGCCAGTTACAGGGGATTGCAGAGACCCAGTACTTC. Its protein product is CASQLQGIAETQYF.